The subject of this entry is one TCR beta chain. Its target is not known. Produced via immunoSEQ multiplex PCR; TCRdb's table is partial and in-frame only. The table has some 2.4 million clones, 80% to 95% seen once; the top ten hold roughly 0.39%. This record belongs to a study of shared clonotypes between healthy human individuals. On the study more broadly: Three CD4 naive, three CD4 memory, two CD8 naive and one CD8 memory plate were used per donor.

Study conclusions and caveats: Several donors held 5% to 5.5% of naive CD4 clonotypes in common. Memory subsets generally showed smaller estimated richness than naive subsets did.

This sequence was found in a man aged 18 to 30 in good health. Some clones in this sample may be carry-over from other donors' samples. Input material: naive CD4+ T cells from PBMCs. The sample's subset: CD45RA+ positively selected.

The CDR3 DNA reads TGCAGCGTTGAGAAAGGACAGGGGTTTGGAGGAGATACGCAGTATTTT. Translation gives CSVEKGQGFGGDTQYF. The V and J genes are TRBV29-1 and TRBJ2-3; 9 nucleotides align to TRBD1. This CDR3 region has 16 residues. V dropped 3 bases and J dropped 5; count of bases not matched to a gene: 12. In germline, CDR1 is SQVTM, CDR2 ANQGSEA.